This TCR beta chain is drawn from a study of T cell changes during pregnancy in multiple sclerosis. Generated by immunoSEQ multiplex PCR, the TCRdb table keeps only in-frame clones and is missing some. The sample contains fewer than 95,000 clones, 90% to 95% of which appear only once. The CDR3 sequence is 16 residues long. Unmatched junction bases numbered 10, after V lost 5 bases and J lost 0 bases. The V gene's germline CDR1 is SEHNR and CDR2 FQNEAQ (reference sequence). The chain links TRBV7-9 to TRBJ2-7, with 7 bases matching TRBD1. Sequences were derived from peripheral blood, sampled in the third trimester of pregnancy. This receptor was obtained from a female donor with multiple sclerosis, enrolled in a pregnancy study. The CDR3 DNA is TGTGCCAGCAGCCCATACTCGACAGGGTTCTCCTACGAGCAGTACTTC. It translates to CASSPYSTGFSYEQYF.